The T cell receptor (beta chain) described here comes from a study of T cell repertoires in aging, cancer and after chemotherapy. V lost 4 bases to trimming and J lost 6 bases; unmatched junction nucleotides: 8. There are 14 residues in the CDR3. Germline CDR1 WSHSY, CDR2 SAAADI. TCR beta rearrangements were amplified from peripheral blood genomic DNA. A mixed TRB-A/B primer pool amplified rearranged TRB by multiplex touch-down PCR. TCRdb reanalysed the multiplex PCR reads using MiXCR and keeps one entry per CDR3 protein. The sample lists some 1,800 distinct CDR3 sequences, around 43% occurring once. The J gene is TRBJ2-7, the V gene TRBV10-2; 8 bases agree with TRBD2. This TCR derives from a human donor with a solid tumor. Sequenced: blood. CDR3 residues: CASSAGSGSSEQYF. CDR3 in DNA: TGCGCCAGCAGTGCGGGCAGCGGGAGTAGCGAGCAGTACTTC.